Listed below are T cell receptor beta chains from one sample, sequenced in a study of cytomegalovirus exposure and HLA in healthy donors. Generated by immunoSEQ multiplex PCR, the TCRdb table keeps only in-frame clones and is missing some. This sample has tens of thousands of clones, with roughly 84% found just once. Sequencing used PBMCs. These receptors came from a woman in her forties or fifties in good health and CMV-seronegative. The CDR3 runs from the conserved cysteine through the conserved F or W. The order of the fields is CDR3 protein, CDR3 DNA, clone size, D gene, CDR3 length, V gene, J gene. D genes are given only for firm matches. Some rows mark clone size as missing; the rest say once, few, many or name a class of expanded clone.

CASSIGGQGDYGYTF	TGTGCCAGTAGTATTGGCGGACAGGGGGACTATGGCTACACCTTC	.	TRBD1	15	TRBV19	TRBJ1-2
CASSLEGQGAGGNNEQFF	TGCGCCAGCAGCTTGGAGGGACAGGGGGCAGGTGGTAACAATGAGCAGTTCTTC	.	TRBD1	18	TRBV5-1	TRBJ2-1
CAWSVSNTEAFF	TGTGCCTGGAGTGTCTCGAACACTGAAGCTTTCTTT	.	.	12	TRBV30	TRBJ1-1
CASSLMGQHTGELFF	TGTGCCAGCAGCTTAATGGGACAACACACCGGGGAGCTGTTTTTT	.	.	15	TRBV7-9	TRBJ2-2
CASSLNSMDTQYF	TGTGCCAGCAGCCTAAACTCAATGGATACGCAGTATTTT	.	.	13	TRBV7-3	TRBJ2-3
CASSPTPGRPGYTF	TGTGCCAGCAGTCCTACTCCCGGCAGGCCGGGCTACACCTTC	.	.	14	TRBV27	TRBJ1-2
CSVVGGSSYNEQFF	TGCAGCGTTGTTGGTGGCAGCTCCTACAATGAGCAGTTCTTC	once	.	14	TRBV29-1	TRBJ2-1
CASSGMRDRGSTGELFF	TGCGCCAGCAGTGGGATGAGGGACAGGGGTAGCACCGGGGAGCTGTTTTTT	once	TRBD1	17	TRBV10-1	TRBJ2-2
CASSTRDISYNEQFF	TGTGCCAGCAGCACCCGGGACATCTCCTACAATGAGCAGTTCTTC	.	.	15	TRBV6-5	TRBJ2-1
CASSPSNRNNYGYTF	TGTGCCAGCTCACCTTCCAACAGAAACAACTATGGCTACACCTTC	.	.	15	TRBV18	TRBJ1-2
CSVATGVNQPQHF	TGCAGCGTCGCCACAGGAGTCAATCAGCCCCAGCATTTT	.	.	13	TRBV29-1	TRBJ1-5
CASSGEGHWNTEAFF	TGTGCCAGCAGTGGGGAGGGACACTGGAACACTGAAGCTTTCTTT	.	.	15	TRBV6-1	TRBJ1-1
CASKEQAVNQPQHF	TGTGCCAGCAAAGAACAGGCGGTCAATCAGCCCCAGCATTTT	.	.	14	TRBV2	TRBJ1-5
CASRRQGRVGTYEQYF	TGTGCCAGCAGACGACAGGGGAGGGTAGGCACCTACGAGCAGTACTTC	.	.	16	TRBV2	TRBJ2-7
CAWGQGEAFF	TGTGCCTGGGGGCAGGGTGAAGCTTTCTTT	.	.	10	TRBV30	TRBJ1-1
CASSLGQGREEKLFF	TGTGCCAGCAGCTTAGGTCAGGGGCGCGAAGAAAAACTGTTTTTT	.	.	15	TRBV13	TRBJ1-4
CASSSGSPYEQYF	TGTGCCAGCAGTAGCGGGAGTCCCTACGAGCAGTACTTC	.	TRBD2	13	TRBV28	TRBJ2-7
CAIKGREDTGELFF	TGTGCCATCAAGGGGCGGGAGGACACCGGGGAGCTGTTTTTT	.	TRBD2	14	TRBV10-3	TRBJ2-2
CASKRSAGSQPQHF	TGTGCCAGCAAGAGGAGTGCGGGTAGCCAGCCCCAGCATTTT	.	.	14	TRBV2	TRBJ1-5
CASSLGEVHSEAFF	TGTGCCAGTAGCCTGGGGGAGGTCCACAGTGAAGCTTTCTTT	.	.	14	TRBV19	TRBJ1-1
CASSGRLAGGYNEQFF	TGTGCCAGCAGCGGACGTCTAGCGGGAGGGTACAATGAGCAGTTCTTC	.	TRBD2	16	TRBV9	TRBJ2-1
CASSLGTSGSTDTQYF	TGTGCCAGCAGCCTAGGGACTAGCGGAAGCACAGATACGCAGTATTTT	once	TRBD2	16	TRBV7-2	TRBJ2-3
CASRGTGGHQPQHF	TGTGCCAGCAGGGGGACAGGAGGGCATCAGCCCCAGCATTTT	.	TRBD1	14	TRBV2	TRBJ1-5
CASSARTGGYMNTEAFF	TGCGCCAGCAGCGCCCGGACAGGGGGCTACATGAACACTGAAGCTTTCTTT	.	TRBD1	17	TRBV5-1	TRBJ1-1
CASTRTGGRTEAFF	TGTGCCAGCACCCGGACAGGGGGCCGGACTGAAGCTTTCTTT	.	TRBD1	14	TRBV28	TRBJ1-1
CASSEAWATAGNQPQHF	TGTGCCAGCAGTGAAGCGTGGGCAACAGCGGGCAATCAGCCCCAGCATTTT	.	.	17	TRBV6-1	TRBJ1-5
CASSSPRSDKNTEAFF	TGTGCCAGCAGTTCCCCCAGATCAGATAAGAACACTGAAGCTTTCTTT	few	.	16	TRBV6-6	TRBJ1-1
CASSVSGYEQYF	TGTGCCAGCAGTGTCTCAGGGTACGAGCAGTACTTC	.	.	12	TRBV6-1	TRBJ2-7
CSAGANNEQFF	TGCAGTGCTGGGGCTAACAATGAGCAGTTCTTC	.	.	11	TRBV20-1	TRBJ2-1
CASSSKTSGGNNEQFF	TGTGCCAGCAGTTCCAAAACTAGCGGAGGGAACAATGAGCAGTTCTTC	.	TRBD2	16	TRBV27	TRBJ2-1
CASSKNRRDYSNQPQHF	TGTGCCAGTAGTAAAAACCGCAGGGATTATAGCAATCAGCCCCAGCATTTT	.	.	17	TRBV19	TRBJ1-5
CASHRDSSYVDYGYTF	TGCGCCAGCCACCGGGACTCCAGTTACGTAGACTATGGCTACACCTTC	.	.	16	TRBV5-1	TRBJ1-2
CASSSLAGEAFF	TGTGCCAGCAGTTCCTTGGCAGGTGAAGCTTTCTTT	once	.	12	TRBV27	TRBJ1-1
CASSPRLAGGTYEQYF	TGTGCCAGCAGCCCCCGGCTAGCGGGAGGGACATACGAGCAGTACTTC	.	TRBD2	16	TRBV7-9	TRBJ2-7
CAISESPRQTGNTIYF	TGTGCCATCAGTGAGTCCCCAAGACAGACTGGAAACACCATATATTTT	once	.	16	TRBV10-3	TRBJ1-3
CASSIGTSEENEQFF	TGTGCCAGTAGTATCGGGACTAGCGAGGAAAATGAGCAGTTCTTC	few	TRBD2	15	TRBV19	TRBJ2-1
CASSQFGTGGAYEQYF	TGCGCCAGCAGTCAATTTGGGACAGGGGGAGCCTACGAGCAGTACTTC	.	TRBD1	16	TRBV23-1	TRBJ2-7
CASSFTTGMNTGELFF	TGTGCCAGCAGCTTCACCACAGGGATGAACACCGGGGAGCTGTTTTTT	.	.	16	TRBV5-6	TRBJ2-2
CASSVRDISYNSPLHF	TGTGCCAGCAGCGTAAGGGACATCTCCTATAATTCACCCCTCCACTTT	.	.	16	TRBV9	TRBJ1-6
CASSSRTGSMKLFF	TGTGCCAGCAGCTCCCGGACAGGGTCAATGAAACTGTTTTTT	.	TRBD1	14	TRBV5-6	TRBJ1-4
CASSVGPTGGLDIQYF	TGTGCCAGCAGCGTAGGTCCCACAGGGGGCTTGGACATTCAGTACTTC	.	TRBD1	16	TRBV9	TRBJ2-4